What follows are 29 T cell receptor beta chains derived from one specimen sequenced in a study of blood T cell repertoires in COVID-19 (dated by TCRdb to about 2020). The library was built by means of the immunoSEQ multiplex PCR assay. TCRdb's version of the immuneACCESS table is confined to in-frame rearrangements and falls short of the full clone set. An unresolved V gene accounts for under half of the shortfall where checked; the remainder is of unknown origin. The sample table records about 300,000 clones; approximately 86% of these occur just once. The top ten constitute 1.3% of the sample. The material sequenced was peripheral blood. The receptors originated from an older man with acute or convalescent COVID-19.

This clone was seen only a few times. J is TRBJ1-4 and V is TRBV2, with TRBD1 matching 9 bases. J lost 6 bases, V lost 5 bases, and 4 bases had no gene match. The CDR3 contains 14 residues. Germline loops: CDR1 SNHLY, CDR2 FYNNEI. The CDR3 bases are TGTGCCAGCAGTAAACAGGGGGCGGATGAAAAACTGTTTTTT. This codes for CASSKQGADEKLFF.

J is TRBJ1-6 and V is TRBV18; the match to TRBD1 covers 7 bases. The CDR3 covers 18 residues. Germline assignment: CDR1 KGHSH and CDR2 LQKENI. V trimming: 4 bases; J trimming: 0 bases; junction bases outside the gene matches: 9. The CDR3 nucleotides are TGTGCCAGCTCACAGGGACAGCCCGAAGCCTCCTATAATTCACCCCTCCACTTT. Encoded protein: CASSQGQPEASYNSPLHF.

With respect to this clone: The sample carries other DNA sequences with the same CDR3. This chain's CDR3 is CASSPGQSNEQFF. CDR3 sequence (DNA): TGTGCCAGCTCACCGGGACAAAGTAATGAGCAGTTCTTC. V usage is TRBV18 and J usage is TRBJ2-1; tentative D call: TRBD1 (6 bases). The CDR3 contains 13 residues. Trimming stripped 3 bases from V and 7 bases from J, with 10 bases between. The V gene's germline CDR1 is KGHSH and CDR2 LQKENI.

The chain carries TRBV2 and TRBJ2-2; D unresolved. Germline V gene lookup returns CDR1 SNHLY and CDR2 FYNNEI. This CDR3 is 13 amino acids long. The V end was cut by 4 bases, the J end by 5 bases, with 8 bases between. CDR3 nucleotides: TGTGCCAGCAGTGGGGCACGAACCGGGGAGCTGTTTTTT. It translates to CASSGARTGELFF.

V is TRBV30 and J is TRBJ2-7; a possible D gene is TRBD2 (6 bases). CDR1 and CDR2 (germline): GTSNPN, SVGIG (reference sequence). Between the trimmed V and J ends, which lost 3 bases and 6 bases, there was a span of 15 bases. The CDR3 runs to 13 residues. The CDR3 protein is CAWRVGGSGEQYF. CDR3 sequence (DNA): TGTGCCTGGAGGGTGGGGGGTAGTGGCGAGCAGTACTTC.

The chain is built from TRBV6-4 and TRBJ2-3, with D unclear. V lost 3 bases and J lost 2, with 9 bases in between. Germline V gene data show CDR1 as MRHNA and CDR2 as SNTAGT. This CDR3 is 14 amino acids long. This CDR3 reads CASSDGPNTDTQYF. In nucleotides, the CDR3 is TGTGCCAGCAGTGATGGGCCTAACACAGATACGCAGTATTTT.

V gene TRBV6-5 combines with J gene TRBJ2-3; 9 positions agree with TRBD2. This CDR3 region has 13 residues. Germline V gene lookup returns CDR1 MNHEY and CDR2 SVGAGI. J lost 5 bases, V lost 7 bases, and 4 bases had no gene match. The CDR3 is CASIVAGVDTQYF. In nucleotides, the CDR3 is TGTGCCAGCATCGTAGCGGGAGTAGATACGCAGTATTTT.

In DNA form, the CDR3 reads TGCAGCGTTGAAGTTTCGGTCGAGGAGCAGTACTTC. This codes for CSVEVSVEEQYF. The V and J genes are TRBV29-1 and TRBJ2-7; no reliable D call. Trimming took 1 base from V and 7 from J, leaving 11 bases between them. CDR1 SQVTM and CDR2 ANQGSEA come from the germline V gene. The CDR3 loop spans 12 amino acids.

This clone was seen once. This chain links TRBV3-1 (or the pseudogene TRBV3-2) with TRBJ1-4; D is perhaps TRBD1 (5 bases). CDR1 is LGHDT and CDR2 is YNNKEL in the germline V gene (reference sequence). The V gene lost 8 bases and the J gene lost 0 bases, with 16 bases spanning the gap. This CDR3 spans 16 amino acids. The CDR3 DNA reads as TGTGCCAGCTCCAAAACCCAGGGCGCAACTAATGAAAAACTGTTTTTT. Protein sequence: CASSKTQGATNEKLFF.

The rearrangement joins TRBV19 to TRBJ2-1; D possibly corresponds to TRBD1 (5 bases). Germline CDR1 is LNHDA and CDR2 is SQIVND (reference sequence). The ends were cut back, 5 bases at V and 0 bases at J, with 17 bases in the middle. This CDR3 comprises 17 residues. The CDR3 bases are TGTGCCAGTAGTGGAAACAGGTGGTCGTCCTCCTACAATGAGCAGTTCTTC. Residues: CASSGNRWSSSYNEQFF. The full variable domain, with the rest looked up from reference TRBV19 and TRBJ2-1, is DGGITQSPKYLFRKEGQNVTLSCEQNLNHDAMYWYRQDPGQGLRLIYYSQIVNDFQKGDIAEGYSVSREKKESFPLTVTSAQKNPTAFYLCASSGNRWSSSYNEQFFGPGTRLTVL.

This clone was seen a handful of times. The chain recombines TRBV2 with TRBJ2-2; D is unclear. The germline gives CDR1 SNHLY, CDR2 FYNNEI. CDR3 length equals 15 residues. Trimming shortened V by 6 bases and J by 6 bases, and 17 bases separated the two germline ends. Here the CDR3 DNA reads TGTGCCAGCAGCCTCAGTGCTCGGGTGGCCGGGGAGCTGTTTTTT. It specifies CASSLSARVAGELFF.

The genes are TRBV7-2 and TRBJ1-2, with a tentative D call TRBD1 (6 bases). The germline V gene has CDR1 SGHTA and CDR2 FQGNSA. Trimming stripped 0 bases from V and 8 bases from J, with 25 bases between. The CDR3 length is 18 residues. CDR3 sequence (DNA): TGTGCCAGCAGCTTAGCGCTGACAGGTTCCCCTCAACGGTGGGGCTACACCTTC. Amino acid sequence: CASSLALTGSPQRWGYTF.

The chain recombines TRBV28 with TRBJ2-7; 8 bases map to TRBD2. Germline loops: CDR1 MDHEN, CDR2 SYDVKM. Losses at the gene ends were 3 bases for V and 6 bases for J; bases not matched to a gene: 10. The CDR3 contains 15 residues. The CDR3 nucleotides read TGTGCCAGCAGTTTTGAGGGACTAGGTATCGGCGAGCAGTACTTC. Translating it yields CASSFEGLGIGEQYF.

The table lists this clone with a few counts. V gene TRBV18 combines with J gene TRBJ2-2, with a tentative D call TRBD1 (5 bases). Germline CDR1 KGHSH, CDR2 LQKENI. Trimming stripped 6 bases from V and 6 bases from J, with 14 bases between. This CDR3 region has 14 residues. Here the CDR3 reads CASSSPGSPGELFF. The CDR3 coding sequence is TGTGCCAGCTCCTCTCCAGGGTCCCCCGGGGAGCTGTTTTTT.

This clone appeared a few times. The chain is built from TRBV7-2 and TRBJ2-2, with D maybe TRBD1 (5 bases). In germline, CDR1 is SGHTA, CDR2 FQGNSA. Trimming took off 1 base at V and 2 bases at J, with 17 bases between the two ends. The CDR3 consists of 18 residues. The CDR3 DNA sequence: TGTGCCAGCAGCTTAGAGGGGATATCGGTAATTAACACCGGGGAGCTGTTTTTT. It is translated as CASSLEGISVINTGELFF.

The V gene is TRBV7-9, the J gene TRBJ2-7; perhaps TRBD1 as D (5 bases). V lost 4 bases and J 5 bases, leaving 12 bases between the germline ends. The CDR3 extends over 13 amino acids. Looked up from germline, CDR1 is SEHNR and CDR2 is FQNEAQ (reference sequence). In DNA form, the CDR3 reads TGTGCCAGCAGCTCTACAGGTCCCCACGAGCAGTACTTC. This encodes CASSSTGPHEQYF. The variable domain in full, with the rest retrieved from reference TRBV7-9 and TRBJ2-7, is DTGVSQNPRHKITKRGQNVTFRCDPISEHNRLYWYRQTLGQGPEFLTYFQNEAQLEKSRLLSDRFSAERPKGSFSTLEIQRTEQGDSAMYLCASSSTGPHEQYFGPGTRLTVT.

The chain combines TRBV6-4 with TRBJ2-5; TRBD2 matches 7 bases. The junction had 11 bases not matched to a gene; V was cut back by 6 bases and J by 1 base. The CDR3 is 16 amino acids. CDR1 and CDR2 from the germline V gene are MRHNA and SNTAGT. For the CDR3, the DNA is TGTGCCAGCAGCGCCCGACTAGCTGGTCCCCAAGAGACCCAGTACTTC. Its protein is CASSARLAGPQETQYF.

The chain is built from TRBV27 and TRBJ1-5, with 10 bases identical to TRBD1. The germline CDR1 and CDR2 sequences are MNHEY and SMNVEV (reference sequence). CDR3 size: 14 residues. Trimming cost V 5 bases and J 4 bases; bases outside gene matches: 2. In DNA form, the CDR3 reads TGTGCCAGCAGTGCGGGACAGGGGAATCAGCCCCAGCATTTT. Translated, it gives CASSAGQGNQPQHF.

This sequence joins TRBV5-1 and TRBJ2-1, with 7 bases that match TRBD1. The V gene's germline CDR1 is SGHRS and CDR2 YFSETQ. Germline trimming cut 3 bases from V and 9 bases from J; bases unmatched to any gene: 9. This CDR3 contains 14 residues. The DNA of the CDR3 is TGCGCCAGCAGCTCACTCACAGGGACAGCTGAGCAGTTCTTC. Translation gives CASSSLTGTAEQFF.

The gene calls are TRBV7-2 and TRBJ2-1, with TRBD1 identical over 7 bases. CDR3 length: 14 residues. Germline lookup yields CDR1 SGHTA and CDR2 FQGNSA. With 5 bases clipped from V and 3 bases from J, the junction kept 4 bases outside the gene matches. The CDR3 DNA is TGTGCCAGCAGCCCGGGACAGAGCTACAATGAGCAGTTCTTC. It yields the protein CASSPGQSYNEQFF.

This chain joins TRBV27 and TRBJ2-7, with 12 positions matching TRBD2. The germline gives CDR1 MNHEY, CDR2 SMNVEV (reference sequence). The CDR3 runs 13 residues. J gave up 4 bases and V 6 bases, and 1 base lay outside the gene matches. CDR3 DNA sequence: TGTGCCAGCAGGACTAGCGGGAGTTACGAGCAGTACTTC. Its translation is CASRTSGSYEQYF.

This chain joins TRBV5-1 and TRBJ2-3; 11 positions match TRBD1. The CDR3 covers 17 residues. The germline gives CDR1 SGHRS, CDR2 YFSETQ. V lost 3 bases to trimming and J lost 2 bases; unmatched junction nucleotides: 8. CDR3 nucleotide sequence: TGCGCCAGCAGCTGGACTGGACAGGGGGCCTACACAGATACGCAGTATTTT. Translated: CASSWTGQGAYTDTQYF.

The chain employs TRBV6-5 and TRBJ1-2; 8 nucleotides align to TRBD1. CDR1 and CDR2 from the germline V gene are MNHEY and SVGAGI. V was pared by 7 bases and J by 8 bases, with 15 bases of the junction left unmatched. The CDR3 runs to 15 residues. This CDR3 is CASTTLTGGMGGYTF. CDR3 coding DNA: TGTGCCAGCACCACCCTCACAGGGGGAATGGGGGGCTACACCTTC.

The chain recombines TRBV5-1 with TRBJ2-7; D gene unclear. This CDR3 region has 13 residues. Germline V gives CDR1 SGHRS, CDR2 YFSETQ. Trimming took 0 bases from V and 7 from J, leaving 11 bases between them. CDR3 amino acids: CASSLAGGTEQYF. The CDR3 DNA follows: TGCGCCAGCAGCTTGGCCGGCGGCACAGAGCAGTACTTC.

The CDR3 coding sequence is TGTGCCAGCAGCCGGGGACAGATAAACACTGAAGCTTTCTTT. It specifies CASSRGQINTEAFF. This sequence joins TRBV5-8 and TRBJ1-1; 7 bases match TRBD1. The CDR3 covers 14 residues. The V gene's germline CDR1 is SGHTS and CDR2 YDEGEE. The trim removed 4 bases at V and 2 bases at J, leaving 5 bases unmatched.

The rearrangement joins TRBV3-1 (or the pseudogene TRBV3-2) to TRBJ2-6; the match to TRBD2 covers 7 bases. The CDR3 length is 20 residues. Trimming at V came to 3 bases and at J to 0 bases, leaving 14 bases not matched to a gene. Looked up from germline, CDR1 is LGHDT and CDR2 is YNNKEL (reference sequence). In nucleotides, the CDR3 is TGTGCCAGCAGCCAGAGGGGAACTAGCGCTTCTTCCTCTGGGGCCAACGTCCTGACTTTC. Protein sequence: CASSQRGTSASSSGANVLTF.

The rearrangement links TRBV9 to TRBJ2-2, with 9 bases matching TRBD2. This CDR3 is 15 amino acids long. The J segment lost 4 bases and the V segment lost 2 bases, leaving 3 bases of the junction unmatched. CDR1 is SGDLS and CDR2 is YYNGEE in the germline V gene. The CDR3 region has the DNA TGTGCCAGCAGCGTTGGGACTAGCCGCACCGGGGAGCTGTTTTTT. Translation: CASSVGTSRTGELFF.

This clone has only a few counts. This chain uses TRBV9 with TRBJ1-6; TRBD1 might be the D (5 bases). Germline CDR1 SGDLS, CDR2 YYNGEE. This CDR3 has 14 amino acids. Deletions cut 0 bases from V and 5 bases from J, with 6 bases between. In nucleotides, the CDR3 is TGTGCCAGCAGCGTAGCGACAGATAATTCACCCCTCCACTTT. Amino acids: CASSVATDNSPLHF.

In nucleotides, the CDR3 is TGTGCCATCGGAGCCAATTTCCAAGAGACCCAGTACTTC. Encoded protein: CAIGANFQETQYF. This chain uses TRBV10-3 with TRBJ2-5; D uncertain. Germline CDR1 and CDR2: ENHRY and SYGVKD. CDR3 size: 13 residues. Deletions cut 8 bases from V and 1 base from J, with 11 bases between.